The entry below describes one T cell receptor (beta chain). From germline, CDR1 is MNHNY and CDR2 SVGAGI (reference sequence). V lost 2 bases to trimming and J lost 4 bases, with 14 bases between them. CDR3 length equals 15 residues. The data belong to a study of control samples from healthy donors and cancer patients. Using immunoSEQ multiplex PCR, the repertoire was profiled, and TCRdb retains in-frame clones only, with some absent. The table has under 450,000 clones, 90% seen once. This sequence joins TRBV6-6 and TRBJ1-1; no clear D. The TCR comes from a man aged 40-50 years with head and neck cancer. Input material: PBMCs. The CDR3 sequence: CASSYGLGPSTEAFF. The CDR3 nucleotides are TGTGCCAGCAGTTACGGGCTGGGCCCTAGCACTGAAGCTTTCTTT.